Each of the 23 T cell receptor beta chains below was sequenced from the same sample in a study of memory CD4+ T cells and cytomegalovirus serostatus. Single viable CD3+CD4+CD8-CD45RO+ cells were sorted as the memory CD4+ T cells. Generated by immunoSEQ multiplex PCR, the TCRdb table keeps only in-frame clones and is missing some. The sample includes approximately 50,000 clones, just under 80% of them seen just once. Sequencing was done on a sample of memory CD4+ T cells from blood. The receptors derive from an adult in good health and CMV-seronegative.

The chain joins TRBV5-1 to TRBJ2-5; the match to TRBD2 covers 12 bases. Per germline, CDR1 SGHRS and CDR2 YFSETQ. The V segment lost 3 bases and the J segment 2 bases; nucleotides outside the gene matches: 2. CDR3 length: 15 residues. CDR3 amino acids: CASSSGTSGQETQYF. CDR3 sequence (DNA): TGCGCCAGCAGCTCCGGGACTAGCGGGCAAGAGACCCAGTACTTC.

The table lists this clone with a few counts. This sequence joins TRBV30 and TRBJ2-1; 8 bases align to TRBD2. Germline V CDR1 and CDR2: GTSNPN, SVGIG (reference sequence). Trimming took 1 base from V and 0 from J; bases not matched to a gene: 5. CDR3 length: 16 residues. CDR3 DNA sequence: TGTGCCTGGAGTGGGACAAGCGGGAGCTCCTACAATGAGCAGTTCTTC. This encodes CAWSGTSGSSYNEQFF.

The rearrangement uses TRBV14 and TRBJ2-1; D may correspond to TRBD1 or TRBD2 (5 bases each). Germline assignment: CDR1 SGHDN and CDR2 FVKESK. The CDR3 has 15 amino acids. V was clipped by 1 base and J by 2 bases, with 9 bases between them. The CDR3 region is CASSQGLGAYNEQFF. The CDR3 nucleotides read TGTGCCAGCAGCCAAGGGTTGGGGGCCTACAATGAGCAGTTCTTC.

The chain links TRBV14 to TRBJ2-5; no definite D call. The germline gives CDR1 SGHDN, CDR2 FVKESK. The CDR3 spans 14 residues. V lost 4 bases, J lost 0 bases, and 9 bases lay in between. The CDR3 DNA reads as TGTGCCAGCAGCCCGATTGAGTACCAAGAGACCCAGTACTTC. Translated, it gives CASSPIEYQETQYF.

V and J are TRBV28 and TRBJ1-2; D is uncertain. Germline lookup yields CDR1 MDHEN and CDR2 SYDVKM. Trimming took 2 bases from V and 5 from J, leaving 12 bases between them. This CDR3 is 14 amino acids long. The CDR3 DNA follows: TGTGCCAGCAGTTTACCCAACTTTAATTATGGCTACACCTTC. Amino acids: CASSLPNFNYGYTF.

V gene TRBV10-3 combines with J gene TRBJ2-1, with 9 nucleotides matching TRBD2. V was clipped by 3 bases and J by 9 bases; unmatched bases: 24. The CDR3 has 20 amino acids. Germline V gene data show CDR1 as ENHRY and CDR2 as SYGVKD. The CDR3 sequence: CAISDRGWNLSSGMGSEQFF. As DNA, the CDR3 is TGTGCCATCAGTGATAGAGGCTGGAACCTATCTAGCGGGATGGGGAGTGAGCAGTTCTTC.

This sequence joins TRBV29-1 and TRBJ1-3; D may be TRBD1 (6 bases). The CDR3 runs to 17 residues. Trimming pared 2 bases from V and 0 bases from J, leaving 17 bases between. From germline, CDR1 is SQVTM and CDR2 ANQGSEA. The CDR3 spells CSVETRGLALSGNTIYF. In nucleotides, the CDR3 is TGCAGCGTTGAAACCCGGGGGCTCGCTCTCTCTGGAAACACCATATATTTT.

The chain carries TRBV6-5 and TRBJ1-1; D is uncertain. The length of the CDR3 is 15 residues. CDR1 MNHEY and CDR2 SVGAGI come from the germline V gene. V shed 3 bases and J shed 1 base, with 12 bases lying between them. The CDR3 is CASSYERPANTEAFF. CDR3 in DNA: TGTGCCAGCAGTTATGAACGGCCGGCGAACACTGAAGCTTTCTTT.

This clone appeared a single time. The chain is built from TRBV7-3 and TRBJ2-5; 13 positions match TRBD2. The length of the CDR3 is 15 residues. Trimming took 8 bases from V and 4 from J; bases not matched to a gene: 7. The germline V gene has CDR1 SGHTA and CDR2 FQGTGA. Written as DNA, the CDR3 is TGTGCCAGCGGACTAGCGGGAGTTTGGGGAGAGACCCAGTACTTC. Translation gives CASGLAGVWGETQYF.

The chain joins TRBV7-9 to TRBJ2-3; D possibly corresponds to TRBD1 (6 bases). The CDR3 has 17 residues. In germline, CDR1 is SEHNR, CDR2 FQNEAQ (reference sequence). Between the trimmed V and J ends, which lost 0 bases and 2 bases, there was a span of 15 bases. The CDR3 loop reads CASSLAPGQLSTDTQYF. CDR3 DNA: TGTGCCAGCAGCTTAGCCCCGGGACAACTATCCACAGATACGCAGTATTTT.

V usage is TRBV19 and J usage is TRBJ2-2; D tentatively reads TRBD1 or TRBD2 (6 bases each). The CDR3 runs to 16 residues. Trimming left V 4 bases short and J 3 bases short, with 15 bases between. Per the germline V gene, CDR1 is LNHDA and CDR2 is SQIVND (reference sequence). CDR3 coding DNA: TGTGCCAGTAGTAGGGGGGCCGGGGGCTACACCGGGGAGCTGTTTTTT. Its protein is CASSRGAGGYTGELFF.

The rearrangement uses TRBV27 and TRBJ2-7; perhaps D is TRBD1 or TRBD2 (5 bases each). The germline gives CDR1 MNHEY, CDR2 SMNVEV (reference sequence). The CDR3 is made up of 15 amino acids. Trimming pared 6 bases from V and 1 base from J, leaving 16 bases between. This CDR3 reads CASRYRDRGSYEQYF. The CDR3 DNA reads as TGTGCCAGCAGATATCGGGATAGGGGATCCTACGAGCAGTACTTC.

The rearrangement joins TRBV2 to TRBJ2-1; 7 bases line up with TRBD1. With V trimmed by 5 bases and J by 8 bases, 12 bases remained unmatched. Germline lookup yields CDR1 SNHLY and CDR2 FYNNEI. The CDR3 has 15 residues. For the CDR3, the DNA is TGTGCCAGCAGTACTCGGACTCCTCAGGGGGATGAGCAGTTCTTC. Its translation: CASSTRTPQGDEQFF.

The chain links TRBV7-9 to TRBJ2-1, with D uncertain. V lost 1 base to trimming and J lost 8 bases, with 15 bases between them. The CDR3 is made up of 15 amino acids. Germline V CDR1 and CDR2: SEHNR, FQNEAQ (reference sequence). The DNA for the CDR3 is TGTGCCAGCAGCTTAGGCGACTCCCAAAGGGATGAGCAGTTCTTC. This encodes CASSLGDSQRDEQFF.

The DNA of the CDR3 is TGTGCCAGCAGCTCCGGTTCCCGACGGGGCAGGGTCCACGAGCAGTACTTC. Its protein product is CASSSGSRRGRVHEQYF. The rearrangement uses TRBV5-4 and TRBJ2-7; D possibly uses TRBD1 or TRBD2 (5 bases each). V was cut by 3 bases and J by 5 bases, with 24 bases left in between. CDR1 is SGHNT and CDR2 is YYREEE in the germline V gene (reference sequence). The CDR3 is 17 amino acids.

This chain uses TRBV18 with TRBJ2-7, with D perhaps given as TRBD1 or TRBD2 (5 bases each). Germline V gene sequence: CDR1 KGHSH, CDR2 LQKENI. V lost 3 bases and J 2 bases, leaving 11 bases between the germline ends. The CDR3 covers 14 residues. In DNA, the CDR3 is TGTGCCAGCTCACCTGGGGACCTCCCCTACGAGCAGTACTTC. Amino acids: CASSPGDLPYEQYF. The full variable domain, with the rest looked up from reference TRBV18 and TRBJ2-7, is NAGVMQNPRHLVRRRGQEARLRCSPMKGHSHVYWYRQLPEEGLKFMVYLQKENIIDESGMPKERFSAEFPKEGPSILRIQQVVRGDSAAYFCASSPGDLPYEQYFGPGTRLTVT.

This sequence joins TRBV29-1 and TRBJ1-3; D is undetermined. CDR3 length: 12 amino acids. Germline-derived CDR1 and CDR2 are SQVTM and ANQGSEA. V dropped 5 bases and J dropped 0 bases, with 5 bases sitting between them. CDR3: CSVKSSGNTIYF. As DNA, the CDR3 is TGCAGCGTTAAAAGCTCTGGAAACACCATATATTTT.

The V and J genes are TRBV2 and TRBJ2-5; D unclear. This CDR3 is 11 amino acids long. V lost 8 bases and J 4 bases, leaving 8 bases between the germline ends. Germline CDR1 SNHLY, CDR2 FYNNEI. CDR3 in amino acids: CASLVTETQYF. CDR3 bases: TGTGCCAGCTTGGTTACAGAGACCCAGTACTTC.

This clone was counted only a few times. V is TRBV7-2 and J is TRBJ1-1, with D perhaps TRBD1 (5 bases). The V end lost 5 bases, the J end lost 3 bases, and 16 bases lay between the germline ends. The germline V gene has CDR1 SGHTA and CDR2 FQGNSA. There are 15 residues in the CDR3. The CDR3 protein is CASSPRGGRHTEAFF. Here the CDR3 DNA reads TGTGCCAGCAGCCCGAGGGGCGGAAGACACACTGAAGCTTTCTTT.

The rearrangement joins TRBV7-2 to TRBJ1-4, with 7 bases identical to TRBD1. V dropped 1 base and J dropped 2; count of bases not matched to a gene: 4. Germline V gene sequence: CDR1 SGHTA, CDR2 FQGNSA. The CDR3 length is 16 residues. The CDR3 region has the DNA TGTGCCAGCAGCTTAGGCGACAGGGCCACTAATGAAAAACTGTTTTTT. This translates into CASSLGDRATNEKLFF.

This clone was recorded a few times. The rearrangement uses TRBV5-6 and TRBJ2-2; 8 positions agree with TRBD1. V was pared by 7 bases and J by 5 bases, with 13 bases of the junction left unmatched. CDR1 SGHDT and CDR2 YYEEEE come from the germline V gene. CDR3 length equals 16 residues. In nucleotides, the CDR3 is TGTGCCAGCGGGGGAATCCGGACAGGGCGTACCGGGGAGCTGTTTTTT. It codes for CASGGIRTGRTGELFF.

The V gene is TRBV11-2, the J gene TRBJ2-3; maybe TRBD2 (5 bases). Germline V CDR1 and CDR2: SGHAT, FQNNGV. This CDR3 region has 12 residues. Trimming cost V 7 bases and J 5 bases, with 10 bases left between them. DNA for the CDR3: TGTGCCAGCACCCAGAGGGTAGATACGCAGTATTTT. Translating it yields CASTQRVDTQYF. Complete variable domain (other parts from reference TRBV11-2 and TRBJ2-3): EAGVAQSPRYKIIEKRQSVAFWCNPISGHATLYWYQQILGQGPKLLIQFQNNGVVDDSQLPKDRFSAERLKGVDSTLKIQPAKLEDSAVYLCASTQRVDTQYFGPGTRLTVL.

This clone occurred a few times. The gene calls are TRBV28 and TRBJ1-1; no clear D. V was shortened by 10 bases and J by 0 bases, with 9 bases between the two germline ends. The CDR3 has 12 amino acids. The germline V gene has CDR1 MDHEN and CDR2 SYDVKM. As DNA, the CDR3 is TGTGCCACCCAGCGGGTGAACACTGAAGCTTTCTTT. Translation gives CATQRVNTEAFF. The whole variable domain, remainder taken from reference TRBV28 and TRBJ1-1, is DVKVTQSSRYLVKRTGEKVFLECVQDMDHENMFWYRQDPGLGLRLIYFSYDVKMKEKGDIPEGYSVSREKKERFSLILESASTNQTSMYLCATQRVNTEAFFGQGTRLTVV.